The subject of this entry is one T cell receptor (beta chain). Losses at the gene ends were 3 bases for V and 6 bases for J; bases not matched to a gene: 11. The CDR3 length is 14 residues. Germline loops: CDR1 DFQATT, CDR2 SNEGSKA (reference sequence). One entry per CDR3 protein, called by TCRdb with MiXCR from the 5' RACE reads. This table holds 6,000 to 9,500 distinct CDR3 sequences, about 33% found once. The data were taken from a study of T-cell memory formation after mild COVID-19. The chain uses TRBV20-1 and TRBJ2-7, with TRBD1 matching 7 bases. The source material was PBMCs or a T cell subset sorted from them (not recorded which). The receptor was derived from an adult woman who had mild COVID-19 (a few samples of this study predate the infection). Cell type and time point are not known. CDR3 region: CSARVPTGNGEQYF. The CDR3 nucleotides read TGCAGTGCTAGGGTCCCGACAGGGAACGGCGAGCAGTACTTC.